Only a few counts were recorded for the clone carrying this T cell receptor (beta chain). The CDR3 loop spans 13 amino acids. Germline-derived CDR1 and CDR2 are SEHNR and FQNEAQ (reference sequence). V trimming: 6 bases; J trimming: 0 bases; junction bases outside the gene matches: 1. This sample is drawn from a study of blood T cell repertoires in COVID-19. The method was immunoSEQ multiplex PCR; TCRdb's version includes in-frame clones alone and lacks a portion of them. The sample includes fewer than 350,000 clones, 75% to 90% of them seen just once. This chain connects TRBV7-9 to TRBJ2-7; 8 nucleotides match TRBD1. Sample: peripheral blood. This TCR was recovered from a woman in her thirties who had recovered from COVID-19. The CDR3, as DNA: TGTGCCAGCAGTACAGGGGGCTCCTACGAGCAGTACTTC. Translated, it gives CASSTGGSYEQYF.